The 27 T cell receptor beta chains below come from one sample, sequenced in a study of blood T cells in healthy people across ages (dated by TCRdb to about 2015). Library preparation employed 5' RACE. The listed sequencing device is Illumina HiSeq 2500. A second PCR of roughly 7 to 11 cycles was run with a J-beta primer mix and a sample-barcoded 5' primer. The public reads were run again by TCRdb, first through fastp at Q25 and then through MiXCR, and only productive beta chains were kept. Entries that share a CDR3 protein sequence are merged under the most common genes and DNA. This sample comprises around 1.1 million distinct CDR3 sequences, roughly two fifths of them detected only once. The top ten clones comprise 13% of the sample. Sequenced sample: blood. The receptors originated from a man in his late teens or twenties in good health.

The sample holds many counts of this clonotype. The rearrangement links TRBV4-1 to TRBJ1-2, with D maybe TRBD1 (6 bases). Trimming left V 0 bases short and J 2 bases short, with 7 bases between. CDR3 size: 14 residues. Looked up from germline, CDR1 is MGHRA and CDR2 is YSYEKL. This chain's CDR3 is CASSQETGNYGYTF. The DNA for the CDR3 is TGCGCCAGCAGCCAAGAGACAGGCAACTATGGCTACACCTTC.

The sample holds one count of this clonotype. This chain links TRBV25-1 with TRBJ2-7; unclear D gene. Trimming took off 0 bases at V and 7 bases at J, with 13 bases between the two ends. The V gene's germline CDR1 is MGHDK and CDR2 SYGVNS. The CDR3 has 14 residues. CDR3 residues: CASSEYEAYNEQYF. The CDR3 DNA is TGTGCCAGCAGTGAATATGAGGCTTACAATGAGCAGTACTTC.

This clonotype was detected a few times. Written as DNA, the CDR3 is TGTGCCAGCGAGAGTTTGGTAACAGGGGTCAATTCACCCCTCCACTTT. Its protein is CASESLVTGVNSPLHF. The J gene is TRBJ1-6, the V gene TRBV28; TRBD1 matches 7 bases. This CDR3 contains 16 residues. The trim removed 8 bases at V and 7 bases at J, leaving 14 bases unmatched. The germline V gene encodes CDR1 MDHEN and CDR2 SYDVKM.

Note on this clonotype: The junction and the germline gene differ at one end; a read error may be behind it. The CDR3, as DNA: TGTGCCAGCAGTACCGGGACGGGAATCTACGGGCAGTACTTC. Translation: CASSTGTGIYGQYF. The rearrangement uses TRBV27 and TRBJ2-7; possibly TRBD1 or TRBD2 for D (5 bases each). The CDR3 has 14 residues. Per germline, CDR1 MNHEY and CDR2 SMNVEV (reference sequence).

A few counts support this clonotype. The CDR3: CASSLAPRQYNEQFF. CDR3 DNA: TGTGCCAGCAGTCTAGCACCTAGACAGTACAATGAGCAGTTCTTC. This chain links TRBV6-2 or TRBV6-3 with TRBJ2-1; D is perhaps TRBD1 or TRBD2 (5 bases each). CDR3 size: 15 residues. Trimming took off 5 bases at V and 4 bases at J, with 15 bases between the two ends. Germline V gene data show CDR1 as MNHEY and CDR2 as SVGEGT.

The chain recombines TRBV19 with TRBJ2-3; either TRBD1 or TRBD2 may supply D (5 bases each). The CDR3 runs to 17 residues. V shed 3 bases and J shed 3 bases, with 19 bases lying between them. Germline CDR1 is LNHDA and CDR2 is SQIVND (reference sequence). CDR3 bases: TGTGCCAGTAGTATTTTACCGGGACCCCTTGGGACAGATACGCAGTATTTT. The encoded protein is CASSILPGPLGTDTQYF.

As to this clonotype: A much larger clone differs by one base, so this may be a read error. The DNA for the CDR3 is TGCACCAGCAGCTTGAGTACCGACTCCTACGAGCAGTACTTC. Residues: CTSSLSTDSYEQYF. The genes are TRBV5-1 and TRBJ2-7, with D unclear. The CDR3 totals 14 residues. Germline CDR1 is SGHRS and CDR2 is YFSETQ. The full variable domain, completed using reference TRBV5-1 and TRBJ2-7, is KAGVTQTPRYLIKTRGQQVTLSCSPISGHRSVSWYQQTPGQGLQFLFEYFSETQRNKGNFPGRFSGRQFSNSRSEMNVSTLELGDSALYLCTSSLSTDSYEQYFGPGTRLTVT.

The chain combines TRBV6-5 with TRBJ1-2, with D perhaps matching TRBD1 (5 bases). The germline gives CDR1 MNHEY, CDR2 SVGAGI. Trimming removed 5 bases at V and 9 bases at J, with 19 bases between. This CDR3 is 14 amino acids long. CDR3 sequence: CASSRGSPLLSYTF. CDR3 sequence (DNA): TGTGCCAGCAGTCGGGGGTCCCCCCTGTTGAGCTACACCTTC.

This clonotype was detected a few times. The chain uses TRBV20-1 and TRBJ2-1; a weak D match, TRBD1 (7 bases). Germline V gives CDR1 DFQATT, CDR2 SNEGSKA (reference sequence). The CDR3 has 15 residues. V was cut by 3 bases and J by 3 bases, with 15 bases left in between. The CDR3 spells CSARPTGRLYNEQFF. The CDR3 nucleotides read TGCAGTGCTAGGCCGACAGGGAGGCTCTACAATGAGCAGTTCTTC.

The V gene is TRBV10-3, the J gene TRBJ1-6, with D tentatively TRBD1 (5 bases). Per the germline V gene, CDR1 is ENHRY and CDR2 is SYGVKD. The CDR3 length is 17 residues. Trimming removed 8 bases from V and 5 bases from J, with 22 bases in between. In nucleotides, the CDR3 is TGTGCCATCGGCCAATTCTTTCTTGACAGTAATAATTCACCCCTCCACTTT. Its translation is CAIGQFFLDSNNSPLHF.

V gene TRBV7-2 combines with J gene TRBJ1-2; TRBD1 is a possible D gene (6 bases). The CDR3 runs 15 residues. The V and J ends lost 5 bases and 4 bases respectively, with 17 bases between them. Germline V gives CDR1 SGHTA, CDR2 FQGNSA. The CDR3 DNA sequence: TGTGCCAGCAGCCCTACCGCAGGGGACGTCTATGGCTACACCTTC. It is translated as CASSPTAGDVYGYTF.

In its sample, this clonotype was seen a few times. The chain links TRBV30 to TRBJ1-5; the D gene is possibly TRBD1 (5 bases). The CDR3 spans 14 residues. The V end was cut by 5 bases, the J end by 0 bases, with 11 bases between. CDR1 GTSNPN and CDR2 SVGIG come from the germline V gene (reference sequence). CDR3 protein: CAWGPGFSNQPQHF. The CDR3 nucleotides read TGTGCCTGGGGACCAGGGTTTAGCAATCAGCCCCAGCATTTT.

The rearrangement uses TRBV6-6 and TRBJ2-1; perhaps TRBD2 as D (6 bases). Per germline, CDR1 MNHNY and CDR2 SVGAGI (reference sequence). The V gene lost 2 bases and the J gene lost 9 bases, with 17 bases spanning the gap. The CDR3 is made up of 15 amino acids. CDR3 region: CASSYPSVVGGEQFF. CDR3 in DNA: TGTGCCAGCAGTTACCCATCCGTAGTCGGGGGTGAGCAGTTCTTC.

This CDR3 reads CASSHSITYEQYF. For the CDR3, the DNA is TGTGCCAGCAGCCACTCCATCACCTACGAGCAGTACTTC. The rearrangement uses TRBV7-2 and TRBJ2-7; D not certain. The germline V gene encodes CDR1 SGHTA and CDR2 FQGNSA. The CDR3 runs 13 residues. The V and J ends lost 5 bases and 2 bases respectively, with 10 bases between them.

Only one count was recorded for this clonotype. The chain has TRBV3-1 and TRBJ1-5, with unresolved D. The CDR3 runs 19 residues. Germline V gene data show CDR1 as LGHDT and CDR2 as YNNKEL (reference sequence). Trimming removed 3 bases at V and 1 base at J, with 22 bases between. Here the CDR3 DNA reads TGTGCCAGCAGCCAGGCCGCAGCCCCAGCGGTGGGCAGCAATCAGCCCCAGCATTTT. Translating gives CASSQAAAPAVGSNQPQHF.

This clonotype was counted a few times. The chain joins TRBV11-3 to TRBJ2-1; TRBD1 matches at 7 bases. In germline, CDR1 is SGHNT, CDR2 YENEEA. The CDR3 spans 11 residues. V shed 3 bases and J 11 bases; nucleotides not matched to a gene: 1. The CDR3 sequence: CASSLGQKQFF. For the CDR3, the DNA is TGTGCCAGCAGCTTGGGACAGAAGCAGTTCTTC.

V is TRBV25-1 and J is TRBJ2-3, with D uncertain. V shed 0 bases and J shed 0 bases, with 10 bases lying between them. CDR1 MGHDK and CDR2 SYGVNS come from the germline V gene. The CDR3 totals 16 residues. CDR3 sequence: CASSEYENLSTDTQYF. As DNA, the CDR3 is TGTGCCAGCAGTGAATACGAGAATCTTAGCACAGATACGCAGTATTTT.

The V and J genes are TRBV2 and TRBJ1-1; possible D gene TRBD1, 6 bases. Germline-derived CDR1 and CDR2 are SNHLY and FYNNEI. V shed 8 bases and J shed 0 bases, with 16 bases lying between them. This CDR3 has 15 amino acids. The DNA for the CDR3 is TGTGCCAGCTTAACAGGGTACCCCATGAACACTGAAGCTTTCTTT. Its translation: CASLTGYPMNTEAFF.

This chain links TRBV27 with TRBJ1-5, with 7 bases that match TRBD1. The CDR3 consists of 17 residues. J gave up 6 bases and V 5 bases, and 16 bases lay outside the gene matches. CDR1 and CDR2 from the germline V gene are MNHEY and SMNVEV (reference sequence). DNA of the CDR3: TGTGCCAGCAGTCGATCCCCCATGACAGGGCTCCGTCAGCCCCAGCATTTT. It yields the protein CASSRSPMTGLRQPQHF.

The rearrangement links TRBV2 to TRBJ1-2, with D perhaps matching TRBD1 (6 bases). Trimming removed 5 bases at V and 7 bases at J, with 14 bases between. The CDR3 contains 13 residues. CDR1 and CDR2 from the germline V gene are SNHLY and FYNNEI. Written as DNA, the CDR3 is TGTGCCAGCAGTATAAACGACAGGTCTGGCTACACCTTC. Protein product: CASSINDRSGYTF.

In the case of this clonotype: One base away lies a much larger clone, so this may be a sequencing read error. The chain has TRBV29-1 and TRBJ2-5; 7 positions match TRBD1. Near its end, the DNA agrees better with TRBJ2-7, so the J call may be wrong. This CDR3 has 14 residues. Germline loops: CDR1 SQVTM, CDR2 ANQGSEA. The CDR3 sequence is CSGGPNRGRYEQYF. The CDR3 DNA is TGCAGCGGCGGACCAAACAGGGGTCGGTACGAGCAGTACTTC.

This clonotype showed up just a few times. The chain carries TRBV18 and TRBJ2-3; D is undetermined. The length of the CDR3 is 13 residues. The V gene lost 4 bases and the J gene lost 4 bases, with 9 bases spanning the gap. Germline V gives CDR1 KGHSH, CDR2 LQKENI. The CDR3 spells CASSLYGADTQYF. In DNA, the CDR3 is TGTGCCAGCTCACTCTATGGAGCAGATACGCAGTATTTT.

Worth noting for this clonotype: Given the absence of the conserved phenylalanine or tryptophan at the CDR3 end, a read error is likely. The J gene is TRBJ2-4, the V gene TRBV7-2, with 8 bases matching TRBD1. The CDR3 runs to 15 residues. Germline CDR1 and CDR2: SGHTA and FQGNSA. The J segment lost 4 bases and the V segment lost 9 bases, leaving 11 bases of the junction unmatched. CDR3: CASSSGGTGKNIQYY. The CDR3 DNA reads as TGTGCCAGTAGCAGTGGGGGGACAGGAAAAAACATTCAGTACTAC.

The chain uses TRBV4-2 and TRBJ2-1, with TRBD2 matching over 13 bases. Trimming removed 1 base from V and 5 bases from J; junction bases left unmatched: 2. The CDR3 has 16 residues. CDR1 is LGHNA and CDR2 is YNFKEQ in the germline V gene. DNA for the CDR3: TGTGCCAGCAGCCAAGTTACTAGCGGGGGGGACAATGAGCAGTTCTTC. This sequence encodes CASSQVTSGGDNEQFF.

The chain is built from TRBV5-5 and TRBJ2-5; no clear D gene. The germline gives CDR1 SGHKS, CDR2 YYEKEE (reference sequence). CDR3 length equals 15 residues. V dropped 3 bases and J dropped 1 base, with 13 bases sitting between them. The CDR3 bases are TGTGCCAGCAGCTCCGGACCCGGGTTCCAAGAGACCCAGTACTTC. Translation gives CASSSGPGFQETQYF. The full variable domain, completed using reference TRBV5-5 and TRBJ2-5, is DAGVTQSPTHLIKTRGQQVTLRCSPISGHKSVSWYQQVLGQGPQFIFQYYEKEERGRGNFPDRFSARQFPNYSSELNVNALLLGDSALYLCASSSGPGFQETQYFGPGTRLLVL.

This clonotype was detected a few times. This chain connects TRBV9 to TRBJ2-4; weak D call: TRBD1 (5 bases). The CDR3 is 16 amino acids. Between the trimmed V and J ends, which lost 2 bases and 2 bases, there was a span of 14 bases. Germline CDR1 SGDLS, CDR2 YYNGEE. The CDR3 DNA is TGTGCCAGCAGCGTCTCGACAGCCGGTACCAAAAACATTCAGTACTTC. It translates to CASSVSTAGTKNIQYF.

This clonotype was found many times. The DNA for the CDR3 is TGTGCCAGCAGTCCCCTGGGAGGCAACACTGAAGCTTTCTTT. It encodes CASSPLGGNTEAFF. The chain employs TRBV12-3 or TRBV12-4 and TRBJ1-1; D gene unclear. The CDR3 extends over 14 amino acids. V lost 5 bases, J lost 2 bases, and 12 bases lay in between.